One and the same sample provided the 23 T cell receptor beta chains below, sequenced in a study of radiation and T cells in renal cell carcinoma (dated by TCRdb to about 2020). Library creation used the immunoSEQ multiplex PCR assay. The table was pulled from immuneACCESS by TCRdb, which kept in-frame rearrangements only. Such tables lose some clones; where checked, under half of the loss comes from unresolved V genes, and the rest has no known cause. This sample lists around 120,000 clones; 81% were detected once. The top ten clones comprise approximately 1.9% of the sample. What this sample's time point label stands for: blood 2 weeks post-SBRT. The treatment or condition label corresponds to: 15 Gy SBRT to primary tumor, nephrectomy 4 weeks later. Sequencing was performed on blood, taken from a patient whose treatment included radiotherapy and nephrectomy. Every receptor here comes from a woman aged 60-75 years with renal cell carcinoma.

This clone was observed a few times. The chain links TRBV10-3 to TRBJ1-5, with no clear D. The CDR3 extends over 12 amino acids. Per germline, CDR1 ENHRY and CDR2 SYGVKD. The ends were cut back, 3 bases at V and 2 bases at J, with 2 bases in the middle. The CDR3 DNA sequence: TGTGCCATCAGTGACGGCAATCAGCCCCAGCATTTT. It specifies CAISDGNQPQHF.

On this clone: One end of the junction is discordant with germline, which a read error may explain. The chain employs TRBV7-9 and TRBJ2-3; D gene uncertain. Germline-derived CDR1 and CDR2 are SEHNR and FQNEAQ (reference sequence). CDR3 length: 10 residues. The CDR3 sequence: CVSGTDTQYF. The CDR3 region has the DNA TGTGTCAGCGGCACAGATACGCAGTATTTT. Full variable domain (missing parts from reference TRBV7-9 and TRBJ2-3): DTGVSQNPRHKITKRGQNVTFRCDPISEHNRLYWYRQTLGQGPEFLTYFQNEAQLEKSRLLSDRFSAERPKGSFSTLEIQRTEQGDSAMYLCVSGTDTQYFGPGTRLTVL.

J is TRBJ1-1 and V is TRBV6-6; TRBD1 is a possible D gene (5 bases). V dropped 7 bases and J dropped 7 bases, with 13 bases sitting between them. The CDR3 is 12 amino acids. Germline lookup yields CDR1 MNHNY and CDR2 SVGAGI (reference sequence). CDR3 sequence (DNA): TGTGCCAGCATCAGGGCTAGAGTTGAAGCTTTCTTT. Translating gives CASIRARVEAFF.

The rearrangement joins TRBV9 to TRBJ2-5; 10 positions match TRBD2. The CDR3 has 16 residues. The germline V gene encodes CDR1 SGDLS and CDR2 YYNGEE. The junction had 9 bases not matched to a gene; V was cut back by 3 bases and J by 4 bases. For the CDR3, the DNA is TGTGCCAGCAGCGCCGGGGAGCGGGGGGGAGGAGAGACCCAGTACTTC. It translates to CASSAGERGGGETQYF.

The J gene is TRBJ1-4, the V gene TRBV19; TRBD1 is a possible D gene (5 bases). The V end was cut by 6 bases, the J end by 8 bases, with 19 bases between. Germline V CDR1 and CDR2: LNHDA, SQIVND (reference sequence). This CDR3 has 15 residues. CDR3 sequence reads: CASSRPGTAREKLFF. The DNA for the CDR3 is TGTGCCAGTAGCCGACCCGGGACGGCGAGGGAAAAACTGTTTTTT. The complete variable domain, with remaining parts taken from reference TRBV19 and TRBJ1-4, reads DGGITQSPKYLFRKEGQNVTLSCEQNLNHDAMYWYRQDPGQGLRLIYYSQIVNDFQKGDIAEGYSVSREKKESFPLTVTSAQKNPTAFYLCASSRPGTAREKLFFGSGTQLSVL.

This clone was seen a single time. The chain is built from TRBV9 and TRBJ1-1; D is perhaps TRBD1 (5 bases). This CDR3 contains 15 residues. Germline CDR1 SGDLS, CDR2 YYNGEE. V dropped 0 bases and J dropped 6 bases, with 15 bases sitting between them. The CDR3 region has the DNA TGTGCCAGCAGCGTAGATCCGGCTGGGGGGGCTGAAGCTTTCTTT. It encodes CASSVDPAGGAEAFF.

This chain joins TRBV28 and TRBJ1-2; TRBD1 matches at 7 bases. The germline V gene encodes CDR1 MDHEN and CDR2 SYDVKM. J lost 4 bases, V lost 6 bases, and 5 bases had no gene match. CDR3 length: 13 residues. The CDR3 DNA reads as TGTGCCAGCAGCCCAGACAGGGTCTATGGCTACACCTTC. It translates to CASSPDRVYGYTF.

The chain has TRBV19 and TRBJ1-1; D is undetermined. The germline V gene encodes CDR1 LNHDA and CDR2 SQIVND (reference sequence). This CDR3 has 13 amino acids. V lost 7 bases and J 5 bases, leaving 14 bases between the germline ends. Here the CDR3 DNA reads TGTGCCAGTAAACCCCGGGGTGGAACTGAAGCTTTCTTT. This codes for CASKPRGGTEAFF.

In DNA form, the CDR3 reads TGTGCCAGCAACTCGAAGAGAAGCGGTGAAAAACTGTTTTTT. Protein product: CASNSKRSGEKLFF. The chain uses TRBV21-1 and TRBJ1-4. TRBV21-1 is a recognized pseudogene. This CDR3 spans 14 amino acids.

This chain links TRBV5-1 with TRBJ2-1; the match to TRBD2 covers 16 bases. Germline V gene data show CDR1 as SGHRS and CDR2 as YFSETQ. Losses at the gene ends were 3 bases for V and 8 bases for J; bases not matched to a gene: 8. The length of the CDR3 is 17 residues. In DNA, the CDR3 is TGCGCCAGCAGCTCGGGACTAGCGGGAGGGGTACCTGATGAGCAGTTCTTC. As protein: CASSSGLAGGVPDEQFF.

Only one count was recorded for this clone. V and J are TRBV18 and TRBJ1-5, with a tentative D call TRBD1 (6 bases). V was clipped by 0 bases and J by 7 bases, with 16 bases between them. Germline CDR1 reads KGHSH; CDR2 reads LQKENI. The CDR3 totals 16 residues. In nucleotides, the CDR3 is TGTGCCAGCTCACCACCGGGTCAAACAGGGCCCCAGCCCCAGCATTTT. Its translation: CASSPPGQTGPQPQHF.

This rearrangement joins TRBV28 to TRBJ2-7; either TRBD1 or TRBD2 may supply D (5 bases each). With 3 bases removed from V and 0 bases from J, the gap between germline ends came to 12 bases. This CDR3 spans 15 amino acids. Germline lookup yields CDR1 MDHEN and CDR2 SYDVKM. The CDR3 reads CASSFWGSNSYEQYF. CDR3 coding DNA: TGTGCCAGCAGTTTTTGGGGGTCGAACTCCTACGAGCAGTACTTC.

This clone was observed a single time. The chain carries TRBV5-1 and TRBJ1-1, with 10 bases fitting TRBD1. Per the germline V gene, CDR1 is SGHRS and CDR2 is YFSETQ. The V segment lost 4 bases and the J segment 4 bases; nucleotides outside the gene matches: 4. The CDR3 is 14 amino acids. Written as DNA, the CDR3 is TGCGCCAGCAGCCGACGGACAGGGGGCACTGAAGCTTTCTTT. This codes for CASSRRTGGTEAFF. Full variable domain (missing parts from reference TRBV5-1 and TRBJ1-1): KAGVTQTPRYLIKTRGQQVTLSCSPISGHRSVSWYQQTPGQGLQFLFEYFSETQRNKGNFPGRFSGRQFSNSRSEMNVSTLELGDSALYLCASSRRTGGTEAFFGQGTRLTVV.

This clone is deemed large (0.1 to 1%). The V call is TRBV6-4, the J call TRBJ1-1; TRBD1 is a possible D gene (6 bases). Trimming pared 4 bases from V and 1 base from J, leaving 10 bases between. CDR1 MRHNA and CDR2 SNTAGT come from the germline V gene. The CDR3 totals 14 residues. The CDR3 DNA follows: TGTGCCAGCAGTGCGGACAGCGCGAACACTGAAGCTTTCTTT. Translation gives CASSADSANTEAFF.

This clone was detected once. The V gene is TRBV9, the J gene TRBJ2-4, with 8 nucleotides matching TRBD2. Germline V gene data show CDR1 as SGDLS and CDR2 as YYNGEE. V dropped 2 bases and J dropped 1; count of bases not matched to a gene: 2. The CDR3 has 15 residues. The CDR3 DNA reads TGTGCCAGCAGCGTCGGGAGGGAGGCCAAAAACATTCAGTACTTC. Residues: CASSVGREAKNIQYF.

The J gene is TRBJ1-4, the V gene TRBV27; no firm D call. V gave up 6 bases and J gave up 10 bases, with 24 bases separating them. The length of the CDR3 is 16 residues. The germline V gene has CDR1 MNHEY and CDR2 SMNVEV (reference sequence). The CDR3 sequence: CASSPAGEAYKGKLFF. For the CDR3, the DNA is TGTGCCAGCAGCCCAGCTGGGGAGGCTTATAAGGGAAAACTGTTTTTT.

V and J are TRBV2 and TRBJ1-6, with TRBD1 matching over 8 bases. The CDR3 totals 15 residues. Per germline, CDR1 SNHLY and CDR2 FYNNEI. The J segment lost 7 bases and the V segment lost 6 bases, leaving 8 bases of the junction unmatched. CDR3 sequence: CASRETGGKNSPLHF. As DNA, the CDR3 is TGTGCCAGCAGGGAAACAGGGGGGAAGAATTCACCCCTCCACTTT.

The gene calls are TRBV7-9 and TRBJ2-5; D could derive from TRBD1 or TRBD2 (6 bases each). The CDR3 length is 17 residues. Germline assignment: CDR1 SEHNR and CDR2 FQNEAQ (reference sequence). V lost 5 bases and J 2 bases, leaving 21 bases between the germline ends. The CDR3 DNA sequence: TGTGCCAGCAGCCCGGGCGTCACGGGGGACAATCAAGAGACCCAGTACTTC. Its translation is CASSPGVTGDNQETQYF.

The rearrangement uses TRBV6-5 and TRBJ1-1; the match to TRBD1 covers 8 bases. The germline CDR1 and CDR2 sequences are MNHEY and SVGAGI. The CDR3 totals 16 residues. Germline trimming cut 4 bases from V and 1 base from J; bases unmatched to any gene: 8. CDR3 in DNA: TGTGCCAGCAGTTTCTACTCGGGACAGGCGAACACTGAAGCTTTCTTT. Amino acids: CASSFYSGQANTEAFF.

CDR3 region: CASSQGGPPGELFF. Written as DNA, the CDR3 is TGTGCCAGCAGCCAAGGGGGTCCCCCCGGGGAGCTGTTTTTT. The chain employs TRBV7-3 and TRBJ2-2; TRBD1 is a possible D gene (6 bases). The CDR3 length is 14 residues. Between the trimmed V and J ends, which lost 5 bases and 6 bases, there was a span of 13 bases. Germline assignment: CDR1 SGHTA and CDR2 FQGTGA.

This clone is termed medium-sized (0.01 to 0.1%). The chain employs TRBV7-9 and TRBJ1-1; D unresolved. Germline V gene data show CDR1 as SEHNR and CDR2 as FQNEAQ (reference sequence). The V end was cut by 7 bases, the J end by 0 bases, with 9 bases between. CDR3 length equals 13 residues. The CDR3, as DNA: TGTGCCAGCAACCAACTTATGAACACTGAAGCTTTCTTT. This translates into CASNQLMNTEAFF. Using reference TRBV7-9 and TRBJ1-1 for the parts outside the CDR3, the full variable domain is DTGVSQNPRHKITKRGQNVTFRCDPISEHNRLYWYRQTLGQGPEFLTYFQNEAQLEKSRLLSDRFSAERPKGSFSTLEIQRTEQGDSAMYLCASNQLMNTEAFFGQGTRLTVV.

The CDR3 DNA follows: TGTGCCAGCAGTTTATCCAGGGGCTACGGAAACACCATATATTTT. Translated: CASSLSRGYGNTIYF. V and J are TRBV28 and TRBJ1-3; possible D gene TRBD1, 6 bases. V was clipped by 1 base and J by 4 bases, with 11 bases between them. The CDR3 sequence is 15 residues long. The germline CDR1 and CDR2 sequences are MDHEN and SYDVKM.

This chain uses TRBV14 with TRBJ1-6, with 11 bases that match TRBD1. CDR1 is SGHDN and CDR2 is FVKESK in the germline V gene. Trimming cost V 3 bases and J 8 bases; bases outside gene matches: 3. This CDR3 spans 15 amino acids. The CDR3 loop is CASSHLGQGDSPLHF. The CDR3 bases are TGTGCCAGCAGCCACCTGGGACAGGGGGATTCACCCCTCCACTTT.